This record looks at one T cell receptor (beta chain) sequence and its context. Its antigen remains unknown. Sequenced material consisted of expressed TCRB transcripts (all of the isolated RNA was reverse transcribed). Profiling relied on immunoSEQ multiplex PCR, and the TCRdb table lists in-frame clones only, not all of them. The sample gives around 310,000 clones, around 10% of which show up once; under 0.02% is in the top ten. These data originate in a study of beta chain features in type 1 diabetes. Study observations and caveats: The study found that naive, central memory and Treg TCRB repertoires appeared more similar in patients than in healthy donors. All four CD4+ subsets of Type 1 diabetes patients contained TCRB CDR3s that were moderately but significantly shorter.

Cells sorted by CD45RO/CCR7/CD25/CD127/CD95/CD27 comprised CD4+ naive, central memory, regulatory and stem cell-like memory cells. Each of the sorted populations had a purity greater than 95%. Losses at the gene ends were 4 bases for V and 3 bases for J; bases not matched to a gene: 6. This CDR3 has 15 amino acids. CDR1 and CDR2 from the germline V gene are GTSNPN and SVGIG (reference sequence). The chain employs TRBV30 and TRBJ2-5; TRBD1 aligns across 12 bases. The receptor comes from a woman in her twenties or thirties in good health. The sequencing input was naive CD4+ T cells from blood. Here the CDR3 DNA reads TGTGCCTGGACAGCCGGGACAGGGGGCAAAGAGACCCAGTACTTC. Residues: CAWTAGTGGKETQYF.